The 24 T cell receptor beta chains below were found in one sample sequenced in a study of beta chain features in type 1 diabetes. Findings and limits, study-wide: Type 1 diabetes patients had TCRB CDR3s that were shorter (moderately but significantly so) in all four CD4+ subsets.

The authors reverse transcribed all of the isolated RNA, so sequencing captured expressed TCRB transcripts. TCRdb's copy holds only in-frame clones and misses some; the assay was immunoSEQ multiplex PCR. The sample holds hundreds of thousands of clones, 15% seen once. For these receptors, no antigen is known. Material for sequencing was naive CD4+ T cells from blood. The receptors stem from a man aged 18 to 35 with type 1 diabetes.

The chain links TRBV5-1 to TRBJ2-7; 7 nucleotides agree with TRBD1. Losses at the gene ends were 0 bases for V and 0 bases for J; bases not matched to a gene: 6. Germline V lookup: CDR1 SGHRS, CDR2 YFSETQ. The CDR3 length is 16 residues. This CDR3 reads CASSLATGRSSYEQYF. The CDR3 DNA is TGCGCCAGCAGCTTGGCGACAGGGAGAAGCTCCTACGAGCAGTACTTC.

This clone was seen a few times. The chain recombines TRBV9 with TRBJ2-1, with TRBD2 identical over 13 bases. Germline values: CDR1 SGDLS, CDR2 YYNGEE. CDR3 length: 15 residues. V lost 4 bases and J lost 9; bases outside the gene matches: 7. CDR3 amino acids: CASSRGLAGAPEQFF. CDR3 DNA sequence: TGTGCCAGCAGCCGTGGACTAGCGGGAGCCCCTGAGCAGTTCTTC.

This clone was seen just once. The chain joins TRBV5-1 to TRBJ2-7, with 12 positions matching TRBD2. The junction had 6 bases not matched to a gene; V was cut back by 2 bases and J by 6 bases. The CDR3 length is 15 residues. Per germline, CDR1 SGHRS and CDR2 YFSETQ. CDR3 sequence: CASSFRLAGESEQYF. The CDR3 coding sequence is TGCGCCAGCAGCTTTAGACTAGCGGGAGAGAGCGAGCAGTACTTC.

This sequence joins TRBV20-1 and TRBJ2-7; D may be TRBD1 (6 bases). CDR1 is DFQATT and CDR2 is SNEGSKA in the germline V gene (reference sequence). CDR3 length: 11 amino acids. The V and J ends lost 7 bases and 3 bases respectively, with 10 bases between them. The chain's CDR3 is CSVKGGYEQYF. The CDR3 DNA reads as TGCAGTGTCAAAGGGGGCTACGAGCAGTACTTC.

The V gene is TRBV7-2, the J gene TRBJ2-1; 13 nucleotides line up with TRBD2. This CDR3 is 16 amino acids long. Losses at the gene ends were 5 bases for V and 9 bases for J; bases not matched to a gene: 10. Germline V CDR1 and CDR2: SGHTA, FQGNSA. The CDR3 reads CASSRTSGSIMGEQFF. CDR3 nucleotides: TGTGCCAGCAGCAGGACTAGCGGGAGCATCATGGGTGAGCAGTTCTTC.

This clone was seen more than once but under ten times. The J gene is TRBJ1-1, the V gene TRBV28, with 7 bases lining up with TRBD1. Looked up from germline, CDR1 is MDHEN and CDR2 is SYDVKM. The CDR3 covers 12 residues. V dropped 5 bases and J dropped 8; count of bases not matched to a gene: 5. The CDR3 region is CASSAGGTEAFF. The CDR3 DNA reads as TGTGCCAGCAGTGCAGGGGGGACGGAAGCTTTCTTT.

CDR3 DNA sequence: TGTGCCAGCAGCTTGGTGGGCCTGAACACTGAAGCTTTCTTT. Translation gives CASSLVGLNTEAFF. The chain recombines TRBV7-9 with TRBJ1-1; no definite D call. The CDR3 covers 14 residues. The V gene's germline CDR1 is SEHNR and CDR2 FQNEAQ (reference sequence). V dropped 3 bases and J dropped 0 bases, with 8 bases sitting between them.

The chain recombines TRBV28 with TRBJ2-5; D gene uncertain. Germline CDR1 is MDHEN and CDR2 is SYDVKM. V was shortened by 4 bases and J by 5 bases, with 8 bases between the two germline ends. The CDR3 has 12 amino acids. This CDR3 reads CASSSSAETQYF. In nucleotides, the CDR3 is TGTGCCAGCAGTTCCAGCGCGGAGACCCAGTACTTC.

The CDR3 nucleotides are TGTGCCAGCAGTTACGGCGGCTATGGCTACACCTTC. This gives the protein CASSYGGYGYTF. V is TRBV6-5 and J is TRBJ1-2; D is uncertain. The germline gives CDR1 MNHEY, CDR2 SVGAGI. V lost 2 bases and J 4 bases, leaving 5 bases between the germline ends. The length of the CDR3 is 12 residues.

The chain is built from TRBV4-3 and TRBJ2-1; TRBD1 aligns across 8 bases. The V gene's germline CDR1 is LGHNA and CDR2 YSLEER. The CDR3 is made up of 18 amino acids. The V segment lost 0 bases and the J segment 7 bases; nucleotides outside the gene matches: 14. Here the CDR3 reads CASSQDPPARTGNNEQFF. In DNA form, the CDR3 reads TGCGCCAGCAGCCAAGATCCTCCGGCCAGGACAGGGAATAATGAGCAGTTCTTC.

This clone was observed a few times. V usage is TRBV5-4 and J usage is TRBJ1-1; the D is unclear. The CDR3 spans 14 residues. Per the germline V gene, CDR1 is SGHNT and CDR2 is YYREEE (reference sequence). Trimming removed 4 bases at V and 1 base at J, with 11 bases between. This CDR3 reads CASSPGVANTEAFF. CDR3 in DNA: TGTGCCAGCAGCCCCGGGGTCGCGAACACTGAAGCTTTCTTT. Full variable domain (rest looked up from reference TRBV5-4 and TRBJ1-1): ETGVTQSPTHLIKTRGQQVTLRCSSQSGHNTVSWYQQALGQGPQFIFQYYREEENGRGNFPPRFSGLQFPNYSSELNVNALELDDSALYLCASSPGVANTEAFFGQGTRLTVV.

This chain connects TRBV29-1 to TRBJ2-1; tentative D call: TRBD1 (5 bases). The CDR3 consists of 14 residues. Deletions cut 4 bases from V and 1 base from J, with 11 bases between. Germline V gene sequence: CDR1 SQVTM, CDR2 ANQGSEA. In DNA form, the CDR3 reads TGCAGCGTTGCAGCCAGGGCATCCTACAATGAGCAGTTCTTC. Residues: CSVAARASYNEQFF.

The V call is TRBV6-4, the J call TRBJ1-2, with 11 bases identical to TRBD1. Germline values: CDR1 MRHNA, CDR2 SNTAGT. The CDR3 is 15 amino acids. The J segment lost 3 bases and the V segment lost 4 bases, leaving 4 bases of the junction unmatched. CDR3 sequence reads: CASSGWDRGDYGYTF. The DNA for the CDR3 is TGTGCCAGCAGTGGATGGGACAGGGGGGACTATGGCTACACCTTC.

This clone has a handful of counts. The chain carries TRBV18 and TRBJ2-1, with D perhaps TRBD1 (5 bases). The CDR3 has 16 residues. Germline assignment: CDR1 KGHSH and CDR2 LQKENI. V was clipped by 3 bases and J by 0 bases, with 12 bases between them. Written as DNA, the CDR3 is TGTGCCAGCTCACCCCTGTCCCAGGGCTCCTACAATGAGCAGTTCTTC. This sequence encodes CASSPLSQGSYNEQFF.

This clone has more than one count but fewer than ten. Other DNA sequences in the sample encode the same CDR3. The rearrangement joins TRBV30 to TRBJ1-5; D remains ambiguous. The CDR3 is 12 amino acids. Germline CDR1 and CDR2: GTSNPN and SVGIG (reference sequence). V lost 1 base and J 4 bases, leaving 5 bases between the germline ends. DNA for the CDR3: TGTGCCTGGAGTGGCGGGAATCAGCCCCAGCATTTT. Encoded protein: CAWSGGNQPQHF.

This clone was picked up a small number of times. V usage is TRBV7-2 and J usage is TRBJ1-2, with a tentative D call TRBD1 (6 bases). V was cut by 6 bases and J by 5 bases, with 10 bases left in between. The CDR3 runs 12 residues. CDR1 is SGHTA, CDR2 FQGNSA, per germline. This chain's CDR3 is CASSSQGYGYTF. The CDR3 DNA is TGTGCCAGCAGTTCACAGGGTTATGGCTACACCTTC.

Only a few counts were recorded for this clone. The genes are TRBV7-9 and TRBJ2-5, with D tentatively TRBD2 (6 bases). The V end was cut by 11 bases, the J end by 2 bases, with 15 bases between. The germline V gene encodes CDR1 SEHNR and CDR2 FQNEAQ (reference sequence). This CDR3 is 13 amino acids long. The CDR3 DNA follows: TGTGCCGGACAACGCGGGAATCAAGAGACCCAGTACTTC. It specifies CAGQRGNQETQYF.

The chain has TRBV2 and TRBJ2-4; D is perhaps TRBD2 (5 bases). This CDR3 spans 14 amino acids. CDR1 is SNHLY, CDR2 FYNNEI, per germline. Trimming shortened V by 8 bases and J by 4 bases, and 15 bases separated the two germline ends. CDR3 amino acids: CASPSAGEKNIQYF. The CDR3 DNA sequence: TGTGCCAGCCCCTCTGCCGGGGAAAAAAACATTCAGTACTTC. Complete variable domain (other parts from reference TRBV2 and TRBJ2-4): EPEVTQTPSHQVTQMGQEVILRCVPISNHLYFYWYRQILGQKVEFLVSFYNNEISEKSEIFDDQFSVERPDGSNFTLKIRSTKLEDSAMYFCASPSAGEKNIQYFGAGTRLSVL.

The chain couples TRBV25-1 to TRBJ2-3; D may be TRBD1 (6 bases). V was pared by 3 bases and J by 4 bases, with 8 bases between. This CDR3 contains 13 residues. Germline CDR1 and CDR2: MGHDK and SYGVNS. In nucleotides, the CDR3 is TGTGCCAGCAGTGAGCGACAGGCAGATACGCAGTATTTT. Translation: CASSERQADTQYF.

J is TRBJ1-2 and V is TRBV10-3; 9 bases align to TRBD1. The J segment lost 8 bases and the V segment lost 9 bases, leaving 7 bases of the junction unmatched. CDR3 size: 12 residues. Germline V gene sequence: CDR1 ENHRY, CDR2 SYGVKD. The CDR3: CAITGGTQGYTF. The CDR3 nucleotides read TGTGCCATTACAGGGGGCACCCAGGGCTACACCTTC.

This clone showed up just a few times. The chain couples TRBV18 to TRBJ1-1, with D uncertain. V shed 8 bases and J shed 1 base, with 11 bases lying between them. The CDR3 contains 13 residues. Germline-derived CDR1 and CDR2 are KGHSH and LQKENI. The CDR3 coding sequence is TGTGCCAGCACCCCGACTCAGAACACTGAAGCTTTCTTT. The encoded protein is CASTPTQNTEAFF.

The chain couples TRBV14 to TRBJ2-7; 9 bases agree with TRBD2. Trimming at V came to 0 bases and at J to 0 bases, leaving 12 bases not matched to a gene. Germline-derived CDR1 and CDR2 are SGHDN and FVKESK. This CDR3 has 19 amino acids. CDR3 sequence reads: CASSQERLAGFWSSYEQYF. The CDR3 DNA is TGTGCCAGCAGCCAAGAGAGGCTAGCGGGATTCTGGTCCTCCTACGAGCAGTACTTC.

The gene calls are TRBV6-6 and TRBJ2-5, with 7 bases lining up with TRBD1. This CDR3 is 13 amino acids long. V lost 8 bases and J lost 0; bases outside the gene matches: 3. The germline V gene has CDR1 MNHNY and CDR2 SVGAGI (reference sequence). Here the CDR3 reads CASRDRYQETQYF. The CDR3 DNA sequence: TGTGCCAGCCGGGACAGATACCAAGAGACCCAGTACTTC.

This clone showed up just a few times. The gene calls are TRBV21-1 and TRBJ1-2. TRBV21-1 is labeled a pseudogene. This CDR3 contains 13 residues. CDR3 sequence reads: CARRRCDYYGYTF. The CDR3, as DNA: TGTGCCCGCCGACGGTGCGACTACTATGGCTACACCTTC.